This record covers a single T cell receptor beta chain. Adults between about 18 and 95 years of age took part from about 24 US areas. The protocol was immunoSEQ multiplex PCR, while the TCRdb copy is restricted to in-frame clones and leaves out a portion. The sample has under 150,000 clones; approximately 86% are singletons. This specimen belongs to a study of blood T cell repertoires in COVID-19. This TCR was sampled from a woman aged 35 to 49 who had recovered from COVID-19. Sequencing was done on a sample of PBMCs or T cells enriched from blood (not recorded which).

CDR3 bases: TGTGCCAGCAGCGCGAGCGTGGGCGGGTTGAACACTGAAGCTTTCTTT. It translates to CASSASVGGLNTEAFF. The V and J genes are TRBV11-2 and TRBJ1-1; unclear D gene. Germline V CDR1 and CDR2: SGHAT, FQNNGV. The CDR3 runs to 16 residues. Between the trimmed V and J ends, which lost 5 bases and 0 bases, there was a span of 16 bases.